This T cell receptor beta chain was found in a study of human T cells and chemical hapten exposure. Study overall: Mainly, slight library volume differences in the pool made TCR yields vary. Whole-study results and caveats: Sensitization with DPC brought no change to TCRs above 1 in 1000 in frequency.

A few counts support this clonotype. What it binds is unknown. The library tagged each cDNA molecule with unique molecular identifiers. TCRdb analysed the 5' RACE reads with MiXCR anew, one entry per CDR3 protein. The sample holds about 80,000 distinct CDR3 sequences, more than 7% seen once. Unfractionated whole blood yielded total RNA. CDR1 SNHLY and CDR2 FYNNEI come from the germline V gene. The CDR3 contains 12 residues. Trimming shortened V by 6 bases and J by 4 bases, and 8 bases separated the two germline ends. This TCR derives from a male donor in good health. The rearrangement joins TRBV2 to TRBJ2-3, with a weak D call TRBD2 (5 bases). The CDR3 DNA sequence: TGTGCCAGCAGGCTAGCAGCAGATACGCAGTATTTT. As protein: CASRLAADTQYF.